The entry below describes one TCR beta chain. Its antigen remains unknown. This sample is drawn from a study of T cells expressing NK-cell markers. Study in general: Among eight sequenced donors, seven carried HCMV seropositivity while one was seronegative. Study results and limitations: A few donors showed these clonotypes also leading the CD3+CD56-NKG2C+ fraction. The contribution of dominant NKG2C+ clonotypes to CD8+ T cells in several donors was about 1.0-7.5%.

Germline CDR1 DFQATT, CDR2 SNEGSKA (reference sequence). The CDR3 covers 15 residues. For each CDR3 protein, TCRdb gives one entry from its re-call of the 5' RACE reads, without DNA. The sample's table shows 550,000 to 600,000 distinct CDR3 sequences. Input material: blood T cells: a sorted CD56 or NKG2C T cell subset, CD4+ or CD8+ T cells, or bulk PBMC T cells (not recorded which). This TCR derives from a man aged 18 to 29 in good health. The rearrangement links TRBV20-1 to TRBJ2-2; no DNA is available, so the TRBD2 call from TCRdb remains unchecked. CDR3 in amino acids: CSARRLADPTGELFF.